A single sample is the source of the 15 T cell receptor beta chains below, sequenced in a study of Ad26.COV2.S vaccination and SARS-CoV-2 variants. The assay was immunoSEQ multiplex PCR, and TCRdb's table has in-frame clones only and misses some. The profile shows 350,000 to 400,000 clones, roughly nine tenths of them singletons. Treatment here: some 20 received Ad26.COV2.S at low or high dose, single or two shots; about 5 received placebo; per-sample allocation not given. Following the first vaccine or placebo injection, samples were taken on day 63. The sequencing used peripheral blood, collected in a trial of Ad26.COV2.S vaccine versus placebo. The receptors were gathered from a person aged 18 to 59 who received the Ad26.COV2.S COVID-19 vaccine or a placebo.

V usage is TRBV7-9 and J usage is TRBJ1-1; D unclear. The CDR3 runs to 12 residues. V was trimmed by 5 bases and J by 3 bases, leaving 7 bases between them. Germline V CDR1 and CDR2: SEHNR, FQNEAQ (reference sequence). The CDR3 bases are TGTGCCAGCAGCCGGCGGGACACTGAAGCTTTCTTT. Residues: CASSRRDTEAFF.

A single count supports this clone. The chain is built from TRBV27 and TRBJ1-2; no reliable D call. CDR1 MNHEY and CDR2 SMNVEV come from the germline V gene (reference sequence). The CDR3 contains 9 residues. Trimming removed 6 bases from V and 4 bases from J, with 0 bases in between. The CDR3 loop is CASSYGYTF. In DNA form, the CDR3 reads TGTGCCAGCAGCTATGGCTACACCTTC.

The chain couples TRBV5-6 to TRBJ1-6; D unresolved. This CDR3 comprises 15 residues. The V end was cut by 4 bases, the J end by 8 bases, with 16 bases between. Germline values: CDR1 SGHDT, CDR2 YYEEEE. The CDR3 DNA reads TGTGCCAGCAGCCCATCTCGTTTGAACCATTCACCCCTCCACTTT. It codes for CASSPSRLNHSPLHF.

The chain uses TRBV3-1 (or the pseudogene TRBV3-2) and TRBJ1-4; 9 bases fit TRBD1. Per the germline V gene, CDR1 is LGHDT and CDR2 is YNNKEL (reference sequence). CDR3 length equals 17 residues. The V and J ends lost 0 bases and 8 bases, in that order; junction bases with no gene match: 10. The CDR3 DNA reads as TGTGCCAGCAGCCAAGATACAGGGGGCGTTTTAAGGGAAAAACTGTTTTTT. Its protein product is CASSQDTGGVLREKLFF.

In this sample, this clone turned up a few times. The chain carries TRBV3-1 (or the pseudogene TRBV3-2) and TRBJ1-1; D unclear. The germline CDR1 and CDR2 sequences are LGHDT and YNNKEL (reference sequence). V lost 2 bases and J 11 bases, leaving 12 bases between the germline ends. The CDR3 runs to 12 residues. The CDR3 is CASSQTSTGAFF. The CDR3 bases are TGTGCCAGCAGCCAAACCTCAACGGGGGCTTTCTTT.

The V and J genes are TRBV6-1 and TRBJ2-3; D remains ambiguous. The CDR3 sequence is 17 residues long. Germline CDR1 is MNHNS and CDR2 is SASEGT. Between the trimmed V and J ends, which lost 2 bases and 0 bases, there was a span of 15 bases. CDR3 in DNA: TGTGCCAGCAGTGAATATCGCCCGGAATCTAGCACAGATACGCAGTATTTT. It codes for CASSEYRPESSTDTQYF.

The chain joins TRBV4-1 to TRBJ2-7, with TRBD1 identical over 8 bases. V lost 1 base and J lost 3; bases outside the gene matches: 5. CDR1 is MGHRA, CDR2 YSYEKL, per germline. This CDR3 contains 15 residues. CDR3 sequence (DNA): TGCGCCAGCAGCCAAGCCCAGGGGGCGTTCTACGAGCAGTACTTC. Encoded protein: CASSQAQGAFYEQYF.

V is TRBV7-9 and J is TRBJ1-4; D is uncertain. V gave up 1 base and J gave up 7 bases, with 7 bases separating them. The CDR3 loop spans 13 amino acids. Looked up from germline, CDR1 is SEHNR and CDR2 is FQNEAQ (reference sequence). CDR3 nucleotide sequence: TGTGCCAGCAGCTTAGAGGGCGGTGAAAAACTGTTTTTT. Its protein product is CASSLEGGEKLFF.

The chain is built from TRBV6-5 and TRBJ2-7, with a weak D call TRBD1 (6 bases). CDR3 length: 14 residues. Trimming pared 6 bases from V and 2 bases from J, leaving 14 bases between. Germline loops: CDR1 MNHEY, CDR2 SVGAGI. The CDR3 DNA sequence: TGTGCCAGCAGCCAGCCGGGACAACCCTACGAGCAGTACTTC. Its protein is CASSQPGQPYEQYF.

J is TRBJ1-2 and V is TRBV7-9, with 7 bases aligning to TRBD1. Germline V gives CDR1 SEHNR, CDR2 FQNEAQ (reference sequence). V shed 4 bases and J 5 bases; nucleotides not matched to a gene: 13. The CDR3 runs 16 residues. This chain's CDR3 is CASSWFRDRKLYGYTF. The CDR3 DNA is TGTGCCAGCAGCTGGTTTCGGGACAGAAAACTGTATGGCTACACCTTC.

This chain connects TRBV18 to TRBJ2-2, with TRBD2 as a possible D gene (6 bases). Trimming took off 3 bases at V and 2 bases at J, with 13 bases between the two ends. There are 16 residues in the CDR3. Germline loops: CDR1 KGHSH, CDR2 LQKENI. The CDR3 sequence is CASSPLGGSNTGELFF. Written as DNA, the CDR3 is TGTGCCAGCTCACCCCTTGGGGGGAGTAACACCGGGGAGCTGTTTTTT. Looking up the rest from reference TRBV18 and TRBJ2-2 gives the full variable domain: NAGVMQNPRHLVRRRGQEARLRCSPMKGHSHVYWYRQLPEEGLKFMVYLQKENIIDESGMPKERFSAEFPKEGPSILRIQQVVRGDSAAYFCASSPLGGSNTGELFFGEGSRLTVL.

The rearrangement links TRBV6-6 to TRBJ2-4, with D perhaps TRBD1 (6 bases). The CDR3 covers 15 residues. V was trimmed by 5 bases and J by 1 base, leaving 12 bases between them. Germline-derived CDR1 and CDR2 are MNHNY and SVGAGI (reference sequence). The CDR3: CASSATGLAKNIQYF. DNA for the CDR3: TGTGCCAGCAGTGCGACAGGTTTGGCCAAAAACATTCAGTACTTC.

Only one count was recorded for this clone. The V and J genes are TRBV13 and TRBJ2-3; possible D gene TRBD2, 7 bases. Trimming removed 3 bases at V and 5 bases at J, with 21 bases between. The CDR3 is 17 amino acids. Germline V gene lookup returns CDR1 PRHDT and CDR2 FYEKMQ (reference sequence). CDR3 protein: CASSFSDLRGQGDTQYF. CDR3 coding DNA: TGTGCCAGCAGCTTCTCAGATTTGCGGGGGCAGGGAGATACGCAGTATTTT.

The chain couples TRBV9 to TRBJ1-1, with D perhaps matching TRBD1 (6 bases). The CDR3 totals 15 residues. Germline CDR1 is SGDLS and CDR2 is YYNGEE. V dropped 0 bases and J dropped 5 bases, with 14 bases sitting between them. DNA for the CDR3: TGTGCCAGCAGCGTAGGGCTGGGGGCGAGTACTGAAGCTTTCTTT. It is translated as CASSVGLGASTEAFF.

The chain joins TRBV29-1 to TRBJ2-3; D is possibly TRBD1 or TRBD2 (5 bases each). Trimming removed 0 bases at V and 6 bases at J, with 13 bases between. The germline gives CDR1 SQVTM, CDR2 ANQGSEA. The CDR3 covers 14 residues. The CDR3 sequence is CSVEDRRRDDTQYF. As DNA, the CDR3 is TGCAGCGTTGAAGACAGACGAAGGGACGATACGCAGTATTTT.